The 2 T cell receptor beta chains listed next were all sequenced from one sample in a study of OX40 agonist ivuxolimab in advanced cancers. The repertoire was sequenced with immunoSEQ multiplex PCR; TCRdb's copy has only in-frame clones and lacks some. The sample records about 79,000 clones, about 94% being singletons. Specimen: CD4+ or CD8+ T cells sorted from blood, collected in a trial of the OX40 agonist ivuxolimab. Every receptor here comes from an adult with an advanced solid tumor such as melanoma, head and neck, liver or kidney cancer.

For the CDR3, the DNA is TGTGCCAGCAGTTTAGGGGACAGGGGAGCCGGCACTGAAGCTTTCTTT. It specifies CASSLGDRGAGTEAFF. The rearrangement joins TRBV28 to TRBJ1-1; 10 bases are a match to TRBD1. CDR1 is MDHEN and CDR2 is SYDVKM in the germline V gene. The CDR3 consists of 16 residues. V trimming: 2 bases; J trimming: 4 bases; junction bases outside the gene matches: 7.

The chain employs TRBV20-1 and TRBJ1-1; D is possibly TRBD1 (5 bases). The V and J ends lost 5 bases and 4 bases respectively, with 8 bases between them. The CDR3 is 11 residues long. Germline CDR1 is DFQATT and CDR2 is SNEGSKA (reference sequence). The CDR3: CSALRATEAFF. CDR3 DNA sequence: TGCAGTGCTCTCAGGGCCACTGAAGCTTTCTTT.